This T cell receptor (beta chain) derives from a study of T cells in Graves' hyperthyroidism and ophthalmopathy. Study results and limitations: Among clonotypes expanded in thyroid above 0.001, most were also found in blood.

On this clonotype itself: Its antigen is undetermined.

Regions amplified from RNA transcripts were the TCR beta CDR3 regions. RT-PCR in the first round (using the HTBI primer set) targeted the TCR CDR3. TCRdb ran MiXCR on the multiplex PCR reads and lists one entry per CDR3 protein. This table has 500,000 to 600,000 distinct CDR3 sequences, about 43% appearing once. The origin of this receptor is an adult woman with Graves' disease, either hyperthyroidism or ophthalmopathy (not recorded which). The sequencing sample was made of peripheral blood or thyroid tissue (not recorded which).

CDR3 region: CAISGRDTQVDGYTF. DNA for the CDR3: TGTGCCATCAGTGGTCGGGACACCCAAGTGGATGGCTACACCTTC. This chain uses TRBV10-3 with TRBJ1-2, with a possible D match to TRBD1 (6 bases). The V gene's germline CDR1 is ENHRY and CDR2 SYGVKD. The length of the CDR3 is 15 residues. V lost 4 bases, J lost 6 bases, and 18 bases lay in between.